The clone carrying this TCR beta chain was detected only a few times. Its antigen remains unknown. The same CDR3 can be traced to other DNA sequences in this sample. A CD45RA+ naive subset and a CD45RA-negative memory subset were split from CD4+ cells. Per the germline V gene, CDR1 is MGHRA and CDR2 is YSYEKL. The CDR3 runs 15 residues. V lost 1 base and J lost 8; bases outside the gene matches: 8. TCRdb keeps only in-frame clones here, not all; method: immunoSEQ multiplex PCR. The table includes hundreds of thousands of clones, about 74% detected once. This specimen comes from a study of shared clonotypes between healthy human individuals. Study-wide results and limits: Generation probabilities of non-shared clonotypes were lower (relative to those shared by all four donors). Among four donors, approximately 5% of naive CD4 clonotypes were found in common.

Sequenced sample: memory CD4+ T cells sorted from blood. Subset denoted: CD45RA-negative fraction. The sequence was obtained from a woman aged 25 to 39 in good health. The chain has TRBV4-1 and TRBJ1-1, with TRBD1 matching over 9 bases. The CDR3 loop is CASSQVGTGRTEAFF. The DNA for the CDR3 is TGCGCCAGCAGCCAAGTTGGGACAGGGAGGACGGAAGCTTTCTTT.